This TCR beta chain was documented in a study of OX40 agonist ivuxolimab in advanced cancers. The CDR3 is made up of 14 amino acids. V lost 8 bases and J 4 bases, leaving 16 bases between the germline ends. The germline V gene has CDR1 MNHEY and CDR2 SVGAGI. TCRdb keeps only in-frame clones here, not all; method: immunoSEQ multiplex PCR. The repertoire includes around 39,000 clones, 70% to 85% of them detected once, and under 2% sits in the top ten. The chain couples TRBV6-5 to TRBJ2-3; D gene unclear. This TCR was sampled from an adult with an advanced solid tumor such as melanoma, head and neck, liver or kidney cancer. The source material was CD4+ or CD8+ T cells sorted from blood, sampled in a trial of the OX40 agonist ivuxolimab. As DNA, the CDR3 is TGTGCCAGCCAAACCGAAGTTCATTCAGATACGCAGTATTTT. It specifies CASQTEVHSDTQYF.